This T cell receptor beta chain was found in a study of T cells in Graves' hyperthyroidism and ophthalmopathy. Many counts were recorded for this clonotype. What it binds is not known. Findings of the study overall: In blood, most of the thyroid clonotypes expanded above 0.001 were also present.

About 10 ml fresh peripheral blood yielded the PBMCs. The CDR3 runs 16 residues. The ends lost 5 bases at V and 3 bases at J; junction bases unmatched: 6. Per the germline V gene, CDR1 is SGHTA and CDR2 is FQGNSA. Amplification targeted TCR beta CDR3 regions from RNA transcripts. An initial round of RT-PCR targeting the TCR CDR3 relied on the HTBI primer set. TCRdb independently ran MiXCR on the multiplex PCR reads; one entry per CDR3 protein. Of roughly 350,000 distinct CDR3 sequences listed, approximately 14% are singletons. Specimen: blood. This TCR was recovered from a woman aged 25-40 years with Graves' ophthalmopathy. V usage is TRBV7-2 and J usage is TRBJ2-1; 11 positions agree with TRBD1. CDR3 nucleotides: TGTGCCAGCAGCCTGGCCGGGACAGGGGGCTACAATGAGCAGTTCTTC. It encodes CASSLAGTGGYNEQFF.